This TCR beta chain was recorded in a study of T cells after yellow fever vaccination. Overall study findings and caveats: Contamination of FACS-sorted repertoires by abundant clonotypes from the bulk population could occur. Weaker overall was a secondary response that nonetheless peaked faster, on day 5 versus 15.

Germline V gene sequence: CDR1 ENHRY, CDR2 SYGVKD. The CDR3 loop spans 14 amino acids. The V gene lost 3 bases and the J gene lost 10 bases, with 13 bases spanning the gap. About this clonotype itself: As yet, its antigen is unknown.

The authors made TCR cDNA by 5'RACE template switching, adding a universal primer site and UMIs. TCRdb re-called the 5' RACE reads with MiXCR, one entry per CDR3 protein. The sample contains about 160,000 distinct CDR3 sequences, around 7% of which appear only once. This sample comprised CD4+ T cells sorted from PBMCs, obtained about 5 days after the first yellow fever vaccination. The V call is TRBV10-3, the J call TRBJ1-6; no reliable D call. This TCR was sampled from a man aged 18 to 35 who received the YFV17D yellow fever vaccine. The CDR3 DNA reads as TGTGCCATCAGTGACGATTCGCAGAAATCACCCCTCCACTTT. This codes for CAISDDSQKSPLHF.